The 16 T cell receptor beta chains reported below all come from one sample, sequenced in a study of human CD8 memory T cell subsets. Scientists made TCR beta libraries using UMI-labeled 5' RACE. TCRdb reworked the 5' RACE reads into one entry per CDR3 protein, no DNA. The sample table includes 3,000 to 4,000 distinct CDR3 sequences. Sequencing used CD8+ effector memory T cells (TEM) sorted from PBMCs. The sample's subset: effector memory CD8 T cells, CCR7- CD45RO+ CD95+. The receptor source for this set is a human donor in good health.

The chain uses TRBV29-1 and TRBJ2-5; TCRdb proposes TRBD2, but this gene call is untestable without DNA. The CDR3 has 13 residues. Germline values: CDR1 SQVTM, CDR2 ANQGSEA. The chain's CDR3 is CSAVTSGGETQYF.

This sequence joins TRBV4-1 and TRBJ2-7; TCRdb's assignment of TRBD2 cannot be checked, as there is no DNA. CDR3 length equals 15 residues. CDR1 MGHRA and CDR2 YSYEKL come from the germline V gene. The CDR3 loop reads CASSQDAGSFYEQYF.

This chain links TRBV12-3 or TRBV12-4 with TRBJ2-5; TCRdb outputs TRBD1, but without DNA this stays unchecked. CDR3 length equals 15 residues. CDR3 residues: CASSWPHGGLETQYF.

CDR3 in amino acids: CSAYDLTSYEQYF. The chain combines TRBV20-1 with TRBJ2-7. The CDR3 is 13 residues long. CDR1 and CDR2 (germline): DFQATT, SNEGSKA (reference sequence).

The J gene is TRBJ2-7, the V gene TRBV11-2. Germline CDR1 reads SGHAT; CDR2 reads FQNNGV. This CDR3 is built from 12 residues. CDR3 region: CASSFGLFEQYF.

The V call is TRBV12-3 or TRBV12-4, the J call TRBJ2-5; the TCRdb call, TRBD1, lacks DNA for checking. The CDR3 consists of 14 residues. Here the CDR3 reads CASSLARVMETQYF.

The CDR3 protein is CAWATGTGGAYEQYF. This rearrangement joins TRBV30 to TRBJ2-7; TCRdb outputs TRBD1, but without DNA this stays unchecked. The CDR3 is made up of 15 amino acids. Per germline, CDR1 GTSNPN and CDR2 SVGIG (reference sequence).

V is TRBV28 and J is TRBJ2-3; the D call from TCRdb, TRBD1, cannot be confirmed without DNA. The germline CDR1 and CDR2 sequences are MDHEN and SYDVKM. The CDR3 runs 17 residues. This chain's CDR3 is CASHAQLEGFFTDTQYF.

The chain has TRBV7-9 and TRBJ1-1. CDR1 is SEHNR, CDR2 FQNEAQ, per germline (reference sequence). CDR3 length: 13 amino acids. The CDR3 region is CASSLGGVTEAFF.

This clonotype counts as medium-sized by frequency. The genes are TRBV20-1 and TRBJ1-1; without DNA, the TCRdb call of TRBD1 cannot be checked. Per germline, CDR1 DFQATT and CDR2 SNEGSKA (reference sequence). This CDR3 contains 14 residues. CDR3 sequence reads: CSARHRDSHTEAFF.

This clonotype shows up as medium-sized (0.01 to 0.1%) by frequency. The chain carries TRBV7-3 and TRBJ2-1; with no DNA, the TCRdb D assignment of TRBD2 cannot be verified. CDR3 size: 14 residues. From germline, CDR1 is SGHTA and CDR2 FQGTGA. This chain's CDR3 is CASSLLAGINEQFF.

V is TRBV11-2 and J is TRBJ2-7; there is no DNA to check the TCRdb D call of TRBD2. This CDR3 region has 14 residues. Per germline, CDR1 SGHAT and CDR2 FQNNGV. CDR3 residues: CASSLGTSGYEQYF.

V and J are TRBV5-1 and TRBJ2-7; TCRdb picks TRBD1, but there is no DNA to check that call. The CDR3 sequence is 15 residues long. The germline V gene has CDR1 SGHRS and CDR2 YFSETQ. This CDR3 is CASSLAPGGAYEQYF. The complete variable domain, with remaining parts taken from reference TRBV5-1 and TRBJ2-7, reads KAGVTQTPRYLIKTRGQQVTLSCSPISGHRSVSWYQQTPGQGLQFLFEYFSETQRNKGNFPGRFSGRQFSNSRSEMNVSTLELGDSALYLCASSLAPGGAYEQYFGPGTRLTVT.

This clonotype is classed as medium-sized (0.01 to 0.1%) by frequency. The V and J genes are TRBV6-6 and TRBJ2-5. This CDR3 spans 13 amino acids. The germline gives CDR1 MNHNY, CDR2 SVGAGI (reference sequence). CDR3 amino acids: CASWDSIQETQYF.

CDR3 sequence: CASSPTRDGPYEQYF. The V and J genes are TRBV4-2 and TRBJ2-7; the D call of TRBD1 rests on TCRdb alone, since no DNA is present to check it. Germline-derived CDR1 and CDR2 are LGHNA and YNFKEQ. This CDR3 contains 15 residues.

This chain's CDR3 is CASSPFTEAFF. The V gene is TRBV7-9, the J gene TRBJ1-1. This CDR3 has 11 residues. Germline values: CDR1 SEHNR, CDR2 FQNEAQ (reference sequence).